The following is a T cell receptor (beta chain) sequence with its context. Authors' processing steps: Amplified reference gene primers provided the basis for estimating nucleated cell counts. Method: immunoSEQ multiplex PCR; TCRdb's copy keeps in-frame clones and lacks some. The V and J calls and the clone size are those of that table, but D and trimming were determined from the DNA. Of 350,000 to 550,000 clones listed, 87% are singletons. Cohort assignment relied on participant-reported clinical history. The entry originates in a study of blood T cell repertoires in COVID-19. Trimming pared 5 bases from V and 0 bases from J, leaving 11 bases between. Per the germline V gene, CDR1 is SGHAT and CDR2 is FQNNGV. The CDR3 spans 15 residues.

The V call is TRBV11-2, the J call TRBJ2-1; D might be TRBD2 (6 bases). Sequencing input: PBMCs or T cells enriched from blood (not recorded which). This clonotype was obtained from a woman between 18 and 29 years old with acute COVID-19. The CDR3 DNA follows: TGTGCCAGCAGCCTCCCCGGGGGCTCCTACAATGAGCAGTTCTTC. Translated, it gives CASSLPGGSYNEQFF.